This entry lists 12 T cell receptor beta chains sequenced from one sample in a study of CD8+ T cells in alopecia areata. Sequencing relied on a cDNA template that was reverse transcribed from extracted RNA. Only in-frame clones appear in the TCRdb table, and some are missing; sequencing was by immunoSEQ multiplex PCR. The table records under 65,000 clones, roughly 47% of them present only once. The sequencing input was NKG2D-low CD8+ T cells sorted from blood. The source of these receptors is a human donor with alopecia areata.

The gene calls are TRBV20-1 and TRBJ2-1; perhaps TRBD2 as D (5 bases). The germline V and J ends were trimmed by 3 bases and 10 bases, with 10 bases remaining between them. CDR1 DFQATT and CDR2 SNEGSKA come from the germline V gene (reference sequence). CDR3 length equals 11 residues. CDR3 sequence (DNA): TGCAGTGCTAGGGAACTAGTGGAGCAGTTCTTC. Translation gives CSARELVEQFF.

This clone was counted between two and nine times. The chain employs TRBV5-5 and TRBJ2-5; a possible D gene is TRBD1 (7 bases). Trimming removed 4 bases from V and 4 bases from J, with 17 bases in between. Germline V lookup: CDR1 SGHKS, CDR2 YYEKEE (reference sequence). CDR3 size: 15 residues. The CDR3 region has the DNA TGTGCCAGCAGCCTGGTTTGGCAGGGGGGAGAGACCCAGTACTTC. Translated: CASSLVWQGGETQYF.

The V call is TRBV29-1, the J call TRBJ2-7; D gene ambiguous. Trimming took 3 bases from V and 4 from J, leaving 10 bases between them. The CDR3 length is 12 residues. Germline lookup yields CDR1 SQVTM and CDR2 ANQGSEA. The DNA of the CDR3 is TGCAGCGTTGATAATGGAAATTACGAGCAGTACTTC. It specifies CSVDNGNYEQYF.

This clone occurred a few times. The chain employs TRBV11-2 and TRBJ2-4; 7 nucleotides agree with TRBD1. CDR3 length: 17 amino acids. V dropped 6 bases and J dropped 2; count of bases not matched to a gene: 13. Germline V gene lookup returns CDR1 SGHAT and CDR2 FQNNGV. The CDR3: CASRQPRGLGTKNIQYF. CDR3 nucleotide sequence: TGTGCCAGCAGACAACCTAGGGGGCTCGGGACCAAAAACATTCAGTACTTC.

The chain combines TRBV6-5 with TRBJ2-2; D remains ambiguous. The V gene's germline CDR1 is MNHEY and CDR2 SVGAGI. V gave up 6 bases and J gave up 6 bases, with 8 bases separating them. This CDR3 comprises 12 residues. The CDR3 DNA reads TGTGCCAGCAGCACGATAGCCGGGGAGCTGTTTTTT. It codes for CASSTIAGELFF.

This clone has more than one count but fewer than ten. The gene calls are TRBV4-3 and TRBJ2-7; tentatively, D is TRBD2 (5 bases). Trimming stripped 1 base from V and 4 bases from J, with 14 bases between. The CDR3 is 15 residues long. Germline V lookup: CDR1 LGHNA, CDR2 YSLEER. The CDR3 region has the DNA TGCGCCAGCAGCCAAGGGCCCGGGGTGAGATACGAGCAGTACTTC. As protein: CASSQGPGVRYEQYF.

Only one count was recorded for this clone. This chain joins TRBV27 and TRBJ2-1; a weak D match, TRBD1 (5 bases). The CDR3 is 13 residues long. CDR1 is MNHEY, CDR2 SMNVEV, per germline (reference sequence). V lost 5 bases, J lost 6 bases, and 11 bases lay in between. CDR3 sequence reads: CASSQGRANEQFF. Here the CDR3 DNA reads TGTGCCAGCAGTCAGGGCCGGGCCAATGAGCAGTTCTTC.

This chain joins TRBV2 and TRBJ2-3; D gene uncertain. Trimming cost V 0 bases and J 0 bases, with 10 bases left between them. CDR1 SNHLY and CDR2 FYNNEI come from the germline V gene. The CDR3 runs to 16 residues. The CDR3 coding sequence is TGTGCCAGCAGTGAAGCGCTTCGGCGGAGCACAGATACGCAGTATTTT. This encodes CASSEALRRSTDTQYF.

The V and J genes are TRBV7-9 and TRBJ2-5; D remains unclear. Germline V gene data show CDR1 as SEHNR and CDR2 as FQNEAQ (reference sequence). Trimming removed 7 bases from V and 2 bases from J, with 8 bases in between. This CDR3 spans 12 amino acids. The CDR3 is CASIIDQETQYF. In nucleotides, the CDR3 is TGTGCCAGCATAATAGATCAAGAGACCCAGTACTTC.

The DNA for the CDR3 is TGCAGCGTCCGATCTGTACCATTTAACTATGGCTACACCTTC. It translates to CSVRSVPFNYGYTF. The rearrangement joins TRBV29-1 to TRBJ1-2; no reliable D call. Looked up from germline, CDR1 is SQVTM and CDR2 is ANQGSEA. Trimming cost V 6 bases and J 1 base, with 15 bases left between them. There are 14 residues in the CDR3.

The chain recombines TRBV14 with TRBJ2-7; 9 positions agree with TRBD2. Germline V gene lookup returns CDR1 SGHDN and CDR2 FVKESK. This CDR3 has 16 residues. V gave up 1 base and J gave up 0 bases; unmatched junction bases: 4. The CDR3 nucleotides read TGTGCCAGCAGCCAAGGACTAGCGGTTAGCTCCTACGAGCAGTACTTC. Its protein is CASSQGLAVSSYEQYF.

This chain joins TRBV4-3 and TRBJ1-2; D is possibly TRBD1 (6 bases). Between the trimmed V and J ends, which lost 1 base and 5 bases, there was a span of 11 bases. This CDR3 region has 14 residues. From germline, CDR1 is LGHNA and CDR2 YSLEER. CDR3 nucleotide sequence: TGCGCCAGCAGCCAAGGGGGGGCCGTTTATGGCTACACCTTC. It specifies CASSQGGAVYGYTF.